This TCR beta chain is from a study of T-cell reconstitution after alpha-beta-depleted transplantation in children. Germline lookup yields CDR1 SGHAT and CDR2 FQNNGV. V lost 6 bases to trimming and J lost 2 bases, with 18 bases between them. The CDR3 runs to 16 residues. A note on this clonotype: The antigen remains unidentified.

Unique molecular identifiers were incorporated into the prepared TCRbeta library. TCRdb re-derived calls from the PCR reads in MiXCR, one entry per CDR3 protein. Here the sample spans roughly 420,000 distinct CDR3 sequences, under 20% being singletons. The study's findings and limits: One year post-transplant, T-cell counts and diversity were largely derived from T cells produced anew.

The receptor was derived from a boy in the first two years of life who had a stem cell transplant for Wiskott-Aldrich syndrome, so the T cells may come from the graft donor. The J gene is TRBJ2-3, the V gene TRBV11-2; D remains ambiguous. This specimen consisted of PBMCs, mostly from graft donor cells, obtained 360 days after TCRalphabeta/CD19-depleted stem cell transplant. DNA for the CDR3: TGTGCCAGCAGTTACGAGTGGGCCCTCAACACAGATACGCAGTATTTT. It specifies CASSYEWALNTDTQYF.